One sample yielded the 7 T cell receptor beta chains listed below, sequenced in a study of T cell repertoires in cytomegalovirus infection. These TCRs are of unknown antigen specificity. One entry per CDR3 protein, called by TCRdb with MiXCR from the reads. The sample carries about 920,000 distinct CDR3 sequences, 31% recorded once. The sequences come from cultured CD8+ T cells from PBMCs, collected from culture after CMV antigen stimulation. These receptors originate from a human donor in good health (CMV status not recorded). Some clones in this sample may be carry-over from other donors' samples.

Regarding this clonotype: Given a much more abundant clone one base away, this may be a read error. This rearrangement joins TRBV7-8 to TRBJ1-1, with unresolved D. CDR3 size: 15 residues. V was shortened by 0 bases and J by 6 bases, with 14 bases between the two germline ends. The germline V gene has CDR1 SGHVS and CDR2 FQNEAQ. The CDR3 nucleotides read TGTGCCAGCAGCTTAGCACCTCGTCCAAACGCTGAAGCTTTCTTT. Its protein product is CASSLAPRPNAEAFF. The complete variable domain, with remaining parts taken from reference TRBV7-8 and TRBJ1-1, reads GAGVSQSPRYKVAKRGQDVALRCDPISGHVSLFWYQQALGQGPEFLTYFQNEAQLDKSGLPSDRFFAERPEGSVSTLKIQRTQQEDSAVYLCASSLAPRPNAEAFFGQGTRLTVV.

J is TRBJ1-4 and V is TRBV6-8; D uncertain. The germline V gene encodes CDR1 MNHGY and CDR2 SAAAGT. The CDR3 sequence is 16 residues long. V was shortened by 2 bases and J by 8 bases, with 18 bases between the two germline ends. CDR3 residues: CASSYGPPGMKEKLFF. The DNA for the CDR3 is TGTGCCAGCAGTTACGGCCCCCCGGGGATGAAGGAAAAACTGTTTTTT.

In its sample, this clonotype was seen a few times. The chain carries TRBV19 and TRBJ2-2, with D uncertain. V dropped 8 bases and J dropped 3 bases, with 13 bases sitting between them. Germline V lookup: CDR1 LNHDA, CDR2 SQIVND (reference sequence). There are 14 residues in the CDR3. The CDR3 bases are TGTGCCAGTGAGGTAGGATGGGACACCGGGGAGCTGTTTTTT. Translation: CASEVGWDTGELFF.

This rearrangement joins TRBV20-1 to TRBJ2-1; perhaps D is TRBD1 or TRBD2 (5 bases each). This CDR3 is 14 amino acids long. CDR1 and CDR2 from the germline V gene are DFQATT and SNEGSKA (reference sequence). Trimming shortened V by 0 bases and J by 12 bases, and 18 bases separated the two germline ends. CDR3 in amino acids: CSARDETGQAAQFF. The CDR3 DNA reads as TGCAGTGCTAGAGATGAGACGGGGCAGGCTGCGCAGTTCTTC.

V usage is TRBV29-1 and J usage is TRBJ2-4; D is uncertain. Per germline, CDR1 SQVTM and CDR2 ANQGSEA. Between the trimmed V and J ends, which lost 0 bases and 6 bases, there was a span of 3 bases. The CDR3 runs 11 residues. The CDR3 region has the DNA TGCAGCGTTGAAGACGGAAACATTCAGTACTTC. Translating gives CSVEDGNIQYF.

The chain couples TRBV5-4 to TRBJ2-1; 9 bases are a match to TRBD1. The length of the CDR3 is 15 residues. Per germline, CDR1 SGHNT and CDR2 YYREEE (reference sequence). The V gene end was trimmed by 2 bases and the J gene end by 6 bases; junction bases not matched to a gene: 6. The CDR3 reads CASSFRGQGLNEQFF. CDR3 bases: TGTGCCAGCAGCTTTCGGGGACAGGGTCTCAATGAGCAGTTCTTC. Supplemented by reference TRBV5-4 and TRBJ2-1, the full variable domain reads ETGVTQSPTHLIKTRGQQVTLRCSSQSGHNTVSWYQQALGQGPQFIFQYYREEENGRGNFPPRFSGLQFPNYSSELNVNALELDDSALYLCASSFRGQGLNEQFFGPGTRLTVL.

The sample holds a few counts of this clonotype. The chain employs TRBV7-9 and TRBJ1-1; D is unresolved. Germline CDR1 is SEHNR and CDR2 is FQNEAQ (reference sequence). Trimming removed 5 bases from V and 4 bases from J, with 20 bases in between. The CDR3 contains 16 residues. The CDR3: CASSDFGVTRGTEAFF. The CDR3 bases are TGTGCCAGCAGCGATTTCGGGGTTACCCGGGGCACTGAAGCTTTCTTT.